Shown below are 7 T cell receptor beta chains from a single sample sequenced in a study of beta chain features in type 1 diabetes. All of the isolated RNA was reverse transcribed, so expressed TCRB transcripts were sequenced. Some clones are missing from TCRdb's copy, which holds only in-frame ones; the method was immunoSEQ multiplex PCR. The sample yields some 640,000 clones, around 15% seen once. Regarding the study as a whole: Type 1 diabetes patients had moderately but significantly shorter TCRB CDR3s in all four CD4+ subsets.

Their cognate antigens are unknown. Sample: naive CD4+ T cells from blood. These receptors all come from a young man with type 1 diabetes.

There are a few counts of this clone. This chain connects TRBV6-5 to TRBJ1-1, with TRBD1 matching 7 bases. The CDR3 is 15 amino acids. Germline assignment: CDR1 MNHEY and CDR2 SVGAGI. V gave up 2 bases and J gave up 2 bases; unmatched junction bases: 5. The CDR3 loop reads CASSYRQGINTEAFF. The CDR3 DNA reads as TGTGCCAGCAGTTACCGACAGGGAATTAACACTGAAGCTTTCTTT.

Remarks on this clone: An end of the junction does not agree with germline; a read error may underlie this. The chain joins TRBV7-2 to TRBJ2-1; tentatively, D is TRBD1 (5 bases). Germline V gene sequence: CDR1 SGHTA, CDR2 FQGNSA. CDR3 length: 15 amino acids. The CDR3 DNA sequence: TGTGCCAGCAGCAATCAGGGCTACTCCGACAATGAGCAGTTCTTC. Its translation is CASSNQGYSDNEQFF.

The chain links TRBV28 to TRBJ2-3; TRBD1 agrees at 9 bases. Germline V CDR1 and CDR2: MDHEN, SYDVKM. The length of the CDR3 is 18 residues. Trimming removed 8 bases from V and 1 base from J; junction bases left unmatched: 16. The CDR3 spells CASPPGQGRGMGTDTQYF. DNA for the CDR3: TGTGCCAGCCCTCCGGGACAGGGAAGGGGTATGGGCACAGATACGCAGTATTTT.

The rearrangement links TRBV7-2 to TRBJ2-7, with a tentative D call TRBD2 (6 bases). CDR3 length: 14 amino acids. The V gene's germline CDR1 is SGHTA and CDR2 FQGNSA. V was shortened by 3 bases and J by 2 bases, with 11 bases between the two germline ends. This CDR3 reads CASSFVEGAYEQYF. In DNA, the CDR3 is TGTGCCAGCAGCTTCGTGGAGGGTGCCTACGAGCAGTACTTC.

In this sample, this clone turned up a few times. The same CDR3 also results from other DNA sequences found in this sample. The chain employs TRBV30 and TRBJ1-6; TRBD1 is a possible D gene (6 bases). The length of the CDR3 is 13 residues. Trimming took off 3 bases at V and 7 bases at J, with 10 bases between the two ends. Germline values: CDR1 GTSNPN, CDR2 SVGIG (reference sequence). The CDR3 DNA follows: TGTGCCTGGAGCCCGAGGGGGAATTCACCCCTCCACTTT. Its protein is CAWSPRGNSPLHF.

J is TRBJ1-2 and V is TRBV18, with unresolved D. Germline CDR1 and CDR2: KGHSH and LQKENI. The CDR3 is 14 residues long. V lost 2 bases to trimming and J lost 2 bases, with 9 bases between them. This chain's CDR3 is CASSPNKANYGYTF. The CDR3 region has the DNA TGTGCCAGCTCACCAAACAAGGCCAACTATGGCTACACCTTC.

This clone was found a few times. This chain uses TRBV7-2 with TRBJ1-3; tentatively, D is TRBD1 (5 bases). The ends were cut back, 1 base at V and 9 bases at J, with 13 bases in the middle. CDR1 SGHTA and CDR2 FQGNSA come from the germline V gene. The CDR3 contains 14 residues. In DNA, the CDR3 is TGTGCCAGCAGCTTAGGGGGACCTGGGAGCACCATATATTTT. This encodes CASSLGGPGSTIYF.